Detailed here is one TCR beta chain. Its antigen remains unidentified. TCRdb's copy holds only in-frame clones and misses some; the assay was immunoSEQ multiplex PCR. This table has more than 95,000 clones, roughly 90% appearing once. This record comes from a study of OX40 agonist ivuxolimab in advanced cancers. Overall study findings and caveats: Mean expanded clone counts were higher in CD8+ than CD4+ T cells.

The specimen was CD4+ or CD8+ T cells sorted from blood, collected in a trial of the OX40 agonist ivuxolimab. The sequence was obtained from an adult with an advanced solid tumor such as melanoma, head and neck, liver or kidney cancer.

Written as DNA, the CDR3 is TGCAGCGCGGAGGGGGAGCAGTTCTTC. It codes for CSAEGEQFF. This chain links TRBV29-1 with TRBJ2-1, with D tentatively TRBD2 (6 bases). This CDR3 spans 9 amino acids. Germline CDR1 reads SQVTM; CDR2 reads ANQGSEA. V lost 7 bases and J lost 10, with 8 bases in between.